A single sample gave rise to the 30 T cell receptor beta chains below, sequenced in a study of identical twins. One entry per CDR3 protein, called by TCRdb with MiXCR from the 5' RACE reads. Among around 680,000 distinct CDR3 sequences listed, 8% to 9% were seen once. The same sample was also used in a study of yellow fever vaccine responses in identical twins.

Sequencing was done on a sample of PBMCs. These receptor sequences come from a woman younger than 35 in good health.

This clonotype appeared many times. The chain has TRBV7-8 and TRBJ1-2, with D hard to call. V was pared by 1 base and J by 11 bases, with 11 bases between. This CDR3 contains 12 residues. Germline V gene sequence: CDR1 SGHVS, CDR2 FQNEAQ. The CDR3 sequence: CASSLDRGPYTF. The CDR3 region has the DNA TGTGCCAGCAGCTTAGACCGGGGTCCGTACACCTTC.

The CDR3 DNA reads as TGTGCCAGCAGCGTAGACGCCCCGGGAGGGATGAACACTGAAGCTTTCTTT. Encoded protein: CASSVDAPGGMNTEAFF. V is TRBV9 and J is TRBJ1-1, with no clear D. The V end was cut by 0 bases, the J end by 0 bases, with 15 bases between. The CDR3 covers 17 residues. The germline V gene has CDR1 SGDLS and CDR2 YYNGEE.

The rearrangement joins TRBV18 to TRBJ2-1; D may be TRBD2 (6 bases). V lost 2 bases and J 2 bases, leaving 19 bases between the germline ends. The CDR3 is 18 amino acids. The germline gives CDR1 KGHSH, CDR2 LQKENI. Written as DNA, the CDR3 is TGTGCCAGCTCACCATACCAATCCTCGGCGGGGCCCTACAATGAGCAGTTCTTC. Its protein is CASSPYQSSAGPYNEQFF. The full variable domain, completed using reference TRBV18 and TRBJ2-1, is NAGVMQNPRHLVRRRGQEARLRCSPMKGHSHVYWYRQLPEEGLKFMVYLQKENIIDESGMPKERFSAEFPKEGPSILRIQQVVRGDSAAYFCASSPYQSSAGPYNEQFFGPGTRLTVL.

This clonotype was counted at least ten times. The chain has TRBV27 and TRBJ2-1, with 10 nucleotides matching TRBD2. From germline, CDR1 is MNHEY and CDR2 SMNVEV (reference sequence). This CDR3 comprises 16 residues. Losses at the gene ends were 7 bases for V and 0 bases for J; bases not matched to a gene: 6. As DNA, the CDR3 is TGTGCCAGCAAGGTCAGCGGGGGGGGCTCCTACAATGAGCAGTTCTTC. It codes for CASKVSGGGSYNEQFF.

The V call is TRBV12-3 or TRBV12-4, the J call TRBJ2-1, with D possibly being TRBD1 or TRBD2 (5 bases each). The CDR3 totals 14 residues. The V end was cut by 7 bases, the J end by 5 bases, with 15 bases between. The chain's CDR3 is CASNPYGAHNEQFF. The DNA for the CDR3 is TGTGCCAGCAACCCCTACGGGGCCCACAATGAGCAGTTCTTC.

This clonotype appeared many times. V usage is TRBV7-8 and J usage is TRBJ2-1; D not certain. Deletions cut 5 bases from V and 6 bases from J, with 11 bases between. The CDR3 has 13 amino acids. CDR1 and CDR2 from the germline V gene are SGHVS and FQNEAQ. The CDR3 DNA is TGTGCCAGCAGCCCCTGGGCTAGCAATGAGCAGTTCTTC. Its protein is CASSPWASNEQFF. Variable domain in full (rest from reference TRBV7-8 and TRBJ2-1): GAGVSQSPRYKVAKRGQDVALRCDPISGHVSLFWYQQALGQGPEFLTYFQNEAQLDKSGLPSDRFFAERPEGSVSTLKIQRTQQEDSAVYLCASSPWASNEQFFGPGTRLTVL.

This clonotype was seen repeatedly, ten times or more. The chain joins TRBV5-1 to TRBJ2-2; D uncertain. The CDR3 covers 14 residues. The germline V and J ends were trimmed by 4 bases and 5 bases, with 12 bases remaining between them. Germline CDR1 SGHRS, CDR2 YFSETQ. The chain's CDR3 is CASSLLEFTGELFF. CDR3 DNA: TGCGCCAGCAGCCTCCTAGAGTTTACCGGGGAGCTGTTTTTT.

This clonotype was counted many times. The chain combines TRBV3-1 with TRBJ2-7; 10 positions agree with TRBD1. The CDR3 has 15 amino acids. The ends lost 1 base at V and 8 bases at J; junction bases unmatched: 8. The germline V gene encodes CDR1 LGHDT and CDR2 YNNKEL (reference sequence). CDR3 nucleotide sequence: TGTGCCAGCAGCCAAGCTGAACCGGGACAGGGGAAGCAGTACTTC. Residues: CASSQAEPGQGKQYF.

There are a few counts of this clonotype. V and J are TRBV10-3 and TRBJ1-1, with D possibly being TRBD1 (6 bases). This CDR3 is 14 amino acids long. Trimming pared 1 base from V and 0 bases from J, leaving 6 bases between. Germline lookup yields CDR1 ENHRY and CDR2 SYGVKD. The CDR3 reads CAISEYRVNTEAFF. For the CDR3, the DNA is TGTGCCATCAGTGAGTACAGGGTGAACACTGAAGCTTTCTTT.

This clonotype showed up many times. V gene TRBV27 combines with J gene TRBJ2-7; 7 bases are shared with TRBD1. The V segment lost 6 bases and the J segment 3 bases; nucleotides outside the gene matches: 11. Germline V lookup: CDR1 MNHEY, CDR2 SMNVEV (reference sequence). This CDR3 is 15 amino acids long. As DNA, the CDR3 is TGTGCCAGCAGCACCACGACAGGGTTCCTCTACGAGCAGTACTTC. Its translation: CASSTTTGFLYEQYF.

The chain joins TRBV7-8 to TRBJ2-2; 11 bases agree with TRBD1. This CDR3 has 15 amino acids. V lost 5 bases to trimming and J lost 8 bases; unmatched junction nucleotides: 7. CDR1 and CDR2 (germline): SGHVS, FQNEAQ. CDR3 DNA: TGTGCCAGCAGCCCACCGGACAGGGGGCAGGGGGAGCTGTTTTTT. Encoded protein: CASSPPDRGQGELFF.

The chain recombines TRBV12-3 or TRBV12-4 with TRBJ2-1; 11 bases match TRBD2. The CDR3 has 16 residues. V lost 2 bases to trimming and J lost 6 bases; unmatched junction nucleotides: 6. Here the CDR3 reads CASSLPPSGGSNEQFF. The CDR3 coding sequence is TGTGCCAGCAGTTTACCTCCTAGCGGGGGGAGCAATGAGCAGTTCTTC.

V is TRBV12-3 or TRBV12-4 and J is TRBJ1-2; no reliable D call. Between the trimmed V and J ends, which lost 0 bases and 7 bases, there was a span of 6 bases. This CDR3 is built from 12 residues. The CDR3 spells CASSLARVGYTF. CDR3 DNA: TGTGCCAGCAGTTTAGCGAGAGTTGGCTACACCTTC.

This clonotype was counted many times. The chain couples TRBV3-1 to TRBJ2-5; D unresolved. Trimming cost V 1 base and J 0 bases, with 6 bases left between them. This CDR3 is 14 amino acids long. Germline values: CDR1 LGHDT, CDR2 YNNKEL (reference sequence). Here the CDR3 reads CASSQGSYQETQYF. The CDR3 DNA reads TGTGCCAGCAGCCAAGGGTCATACCAAGAGACCCAGTACTTC.

The chain uses TRBV30 and TRBJ1-5; D gene unclear. Germline V gene data show CDR1 as GTSNPN and CDR2 as SVGIG (reference sequence). Trimming cost V 2 bases and J 1 base, with 15 bases left between them. The CDR3 spans 16 residues. The chain's CDR3 is CAWSTRTTLSNQPQHF. CDR3 bases: TGTGCCTGGAGTACCCGGACCACACTAAGCAATCAGCCCCAGCATTTT. The full variable domain, rest sourced from reference TRBV30 and TRBJ1-5, is SQTIHQWPATLVQPVGSPLSLECTVEGTSNPNLYWYRQAAGRGLQLLFYSVGIGQISSEVPQNLSASRPQDRQFILSSKKLLLSDSGFYLCAWSTRTTLSNQPQHFGDGTRLSIL.

This clonotype was picked up a small number of times. The CDR3 DNA reads TGTGCCAGCAGATCGACAGAGACCTATGGCTACACCTTC. The encoded protein is CASRSTETYGYTF. This chain joins TRBV6-8 and TRBJ1-2; TRBD1 might be the D (5 bases). This CDR3 region has 13 residues. Germline-derived CDR1 and CDR2 are MNHGY and SAAAGT. Trimming stripped 6 bases from V and 4 bases from J, with 12 bases between.

This clonotype has a handful of counts. The chain joins TRBV5-4 to TRBJ2-3; D call uncertain. V lost 2 bases and J lost 0, with 22 bases in between. Germline V gene data show CDR1 as SGHNT and CDR2 as YYREEE (reference sequence). The CDR3 sequence is 19 residues long. The DNA for the CDR3 is TGTGCCAGCAGCTTTGGACGTCAACCCCTGCTAACTAGCACAGATACGCAGTATTTT. Translating it yields CASSFGRQPLLTSTDTQYF.

This clonotype was picked up a small number of times. The V call is TRBV28, the J call TRBJ2-2; D ambiguous. CDR3 size: 15 residues. Germline CDR1 MDHEN, CDR2 SYDVKM. V shed 7 bases and J shed 2 bases, with 14 bases lying between them. This CDR3 reads CASIKMRVNTGELFF. The CDR3 nucleotides read TGTGCCAGCATAAAAATGAGAGTAAACACCGGGGAGCTGTTTTTT.

CDR3 nucleotides: TGTGCCAGCAGAAGAGCAGGGGGCGCTAACTATGGCTACACCTTC. Translation gives CASRRAGGANYGYTF. This chain connects TRBV6-1 to TRBJ1-2, with 8 bases matching TRBD1. CDR1 and CDR2 (germline): MNHNS, SASEGT. V trimming: 6 bases; J trimming: 0 bases; junction bases outside the gene matches: 6. CDR3 length equals 15 residues.

The chain employs TRBV20-1 and TRBJ2-1, with 12 bases identical to TRBD2. Unmatched junction bases numbered 10, after V lost 6 bases and J lost 10 bases. This CDR3 is built from 14 residues. Germline loops: CDR1 DFQATT, CDR2 SNEGSKA (reference sequence). The CDR3 coding sequence is TGCAGTGCCGAGCGGTCTAGCGGGGGGGAGGAGCAGTTCTTC. Translation: CSAERSSGGEEQFF.

The chain is built from TRBV29-1 and TRBJ2-5; TRBD1 aligns across 7 bases. Germline trimming cut 7 bases from V and 2 bases from J; bases unmatched to any gene: 10. The CDR3 is 14 residues long. Germline-derived CDR1 and CDR2 are SQVTM and ANQGSEA. The CDR3 here is CSAKATGTQETQYF. CDR3 nucleotide sequence: TGCAGCGCCAAAGCGACAGGGACGCAAGAGACCCAGTACTTC.

This clonotype was counted many times. The chain has TRBV28 and TRBJ1-1; tentative D call: TRBD1 (5 bases). The CDR3 sequence is 15 residues long. From germline, CDR1 is MDHEN and CDR2 SYDVKM. The V gene lost 6 bases and the J gene lost 1 base, with 15 bases spanning the gap. The CDR3 reads CASSPSGVRNTEAFF. For the CDR3, the DNA is TGTGCCAGCAGCCCTTCGGGGGTCAGGAACACTGAAGCTTTCTTT.

This chain joins TRBV4-2 and TRBJ1-5; D call uncertain. Germline V CDR1 and CDR2: LGHNA, YNFKEQ. Deletions cut 0 bases from V and 2 bases from J, with 5 bases between. The length of the CDR3 is 14 residues. CDR3 protein: CASSQDTRNQPQHF. Here the CDR3 DNA reads TGTGCCAGCAGCCAAGACACCCGCAATCAGCCCCAGCATTTT.

This clonotype was seen more than once but under ten times. The chain carries TRBV7-8 and TRBJ2-7; TRBD2 is a possible D gene (6 bases). V dropped 7 bases and J dropped 3 bases, with 13 bases sitting between them. Germline V lookup: CDR1 SGHVS, CDR2 FQNEAQ. The CDR3 loop spans 13 amino acids. The CDR3 loop reads CASTPEGVYEQYF. In nucleotides, the CDR3 is TGTGCCAGCACCCCGGAGGGAGTCTACGAGCAGTACTTC.

This clonotype was seen at least ten times. The CDR3 reads CASRSQVANTGELFF. CDR3 bases: TGCGCCAGCAGATCCCAAGTAGCCAACACCGGGGAGCTGTTTTTT. The rearrangement uses TRBV5-1 and TRBJ2-2; D gene ambiguous. Trimming left V 5 bases short and J 2 bases short, with 13 bases between. The CDR3 totals 15 residues. Germline CDR1 SGHRS, CDR2 YFSETQ.

The chain employs TRBV21-1 and TRBJ1-3; the D call of TRBD1 is as the table states it, not checked on the DNA. TRBV21-1 is marked as a pseudogene. The CDR3 consists of 18 residues. The CDR3 sequence is CASSSRPTAGHEGNTIYF. Here the CDR3 DNA reads TGTGCCAGCAGCTCTCGCCCCACGGCGGGACACGAAGGAAACACCATATATTTT.

This clonotype was observed a handful of times. The chain uses TRBV7-9 and TRBJ2-7, with 9 bases lining up with TRBD1. Trimming cost V 5 bases and J 0 bases; bases outside gene matches: 8. The CDR3 totals 16 residues. Germline CDR1 is SEHNR and CDR2 is FQNEAQ (reference sequence). CDR3 DNA: TGTGCCAGCAGCCCCAACAGGGGGCCCAGCTCCTACGAGCAGTACTTC. Amino acid sequence: CASSPNRGPSSYEQYF.

This clonotype came up a few times. This chain joins TRBV6-5 and TRBJ2-7; D unclear. Trimming took off 0 bases at V and 5 bases at J, with 11 bases between the two ends. Germline CDR1 and CDR2: MNHEY and SVGAGI. CDR3 size: 14 residues. The CDR3 DNA sequence: TGTGCCAGCAGTTACTCTTCCGTCCCTAACGAGCAGTACTTC. This gives the protein CASSYSSVPNEQYF.

The CDR3 spells CATSIQGRNSGANVLTF. The CDR3 nucleotides are TGTGCCACCAGCATTCAGGGGCGCAACTCTGGGGCCAACGTCCTGACTTTC. This sequence joins TRBV15 and TRBJ2-6; a possible D gene is TRBD1 (6 bases). CDR3 length: 17 amino acids. V was trimmed by 4 bases and J by 0 bases, leaving 13 bases between them. CDR1 and CDR2 from the germline V gene are LNHNV and YYDKDF (reference sequence).

J is TRBJ2-7 and V is TRBV4-3; D might be TRBD1 (5 bases). Germline assignment: CDR1 LGHNA and CDR2 YSLEER. The ends were cut back, 3 bases at V and 3 bases at J, with 12 bases in the middle. This CDR3 has 14 amino acids. CDR3 DNA sequence: TGCGCCAGCAGCCAGGGTTGGGGCCACTACGAGCAGTACTTC. Its protein is CASSQGWGHYEQYF.